This T cell receptor (beta chain) is from a study of cytomegalovirus exposure and HLA in healthy donors. Researchers ran the PCR with 60 Vbeta and 13 Jbeta primers. Repertoires were generated with immunoSEQ multiplex PCR, while TCRdb's copy carries only in-frame clones and drops some. The sample gives around 80,000 clones, around 60% of which show up once; more than 3.5% is in the top ten. The CDR3 sequence is 16 residues long. V lost 5 bases and J lost 0, with 11 bases in between. Germline lookup yields CDR1 SGHTA and CDR2 FQGTGA. Study-level results: For cytomegalovirus status, the classifier reportedly gave diagnoses with high specificity and sensitivity.

Worth noting for this clone: The antigen is undetermined.

Source material: PBMCs. The chain uses TRBV7-3 and TRBJ2-6, with D possibly being TRBD1 (6 bases). The TCR originated in a male donor in good health and CMV-seropositive. The CDR3 region has the DNA TGTGCCAGCAGCCCACAGGGACACTCTGGGGCCAACGTCCTGACTTTC. This encodes CASSPQGHSGANVLTF.